Here is one T cell receptor (beta chain) with its context. The specificity of this receptor is unknown. One base away there is no much larger clone; base qualities are not given. This sample is drawn from a study of cytomegalovirus exposure and HLA in healthy donors (dated by TCRdb to 2015 to 2018). About the full investigation: According to a later analysis, the approximately 120 validation repertoires were produced on the same platform as the 666 repertoires of the first cohort. The study was designed to test whether signatures of past pathogen exposure could be identified by cataloging public T cell receptors. A separate validation cohort of over 95 different subjects was used in addition to the roughly 700-subject first cohort. To predict cytomegalovirus infection status, the study combined high-throughput TCR immunosequencing, statistical association of individual TCRs with disease status, and machine learning. The paper as a whole reports these results and caveats: A later analysis had no HLA typing for the validation cohort, so co-occurrence there was scored across all 130 or so repertoires. Most TCR sequences were seen in very few donors, while some public TCRs were found in many individuals. It was suggested by the authors that the approach could potentially be generalized to other disease states and immunological phenotypes. Three of the identified cytomegalovirus-associated TCR beta chains were confirmed in vitro to be specific for cytomegalovirus antigens. The study gave a list of 150 to 200 TCR beta chains associated with cytomegalovirus. Cytomegalovirus status was reported to be diagnosed by the classifier with high specificity and sensitivity in both the original and validation cohorts. Of the cluster scores, approximately 94% were above 0 in a later analysis, which found that TCRs clustered in the first cohort also tended to co-occur in the 95 to 150 validation repertoires.

Libraries were constructed by the immunoSEQ multiplex PCR assay. Regarding the original processing steps: To diagnose cytomegalovirus status from the catalog of TCR beta chain sequences, a statistical classification framework was built. In its TCRdb copy, this immuneACCESS table keeps in-frame sequences only and misses some clones. Where compared with another copy, unresolved V genes explain less than half of these, and the others have no known cause. D and trimming were read from the DNA, whereas the V and J calls and clone size are those reported in that table. The sample contains some 200,000 clones, 84% of them found a single time. Approximately 3% of the sample belongs to the ten largest clones. Reading from cysteine to phenylalanine, the CDR3 counts 17 amino acids. Only the CDR3 region is kept as DNA, spanning 51 bases read in frame from base 1. Via the germline V gene, CDR1 is MGHRA and CDR2 YSYEKL. From V the trimming removes 6 bases and from J it removes 0 bases, while the gene matches leave 5 bases of the junction unaccounted for.

The donors were included in the validation cohort of some 120 subjects, a group kept apart from the roughly 700-subject first cohort. The source of this sequence is a woman between 18 and 29 years old in good health and CMV-seropositive. The chain is assembled from TRBV4-1 and TRBJ2-5, and TRBD2 aligns with 15 junction nucleotides. The sample comprised PBMCs. Read as DNA, the sequence is TGCGCCAGCAGTCCAGGGACTAGCGGGAGGTACCAAGAGACCCAGTACTTC. Translated, it reads CASSPGTSGRYQETQYF.